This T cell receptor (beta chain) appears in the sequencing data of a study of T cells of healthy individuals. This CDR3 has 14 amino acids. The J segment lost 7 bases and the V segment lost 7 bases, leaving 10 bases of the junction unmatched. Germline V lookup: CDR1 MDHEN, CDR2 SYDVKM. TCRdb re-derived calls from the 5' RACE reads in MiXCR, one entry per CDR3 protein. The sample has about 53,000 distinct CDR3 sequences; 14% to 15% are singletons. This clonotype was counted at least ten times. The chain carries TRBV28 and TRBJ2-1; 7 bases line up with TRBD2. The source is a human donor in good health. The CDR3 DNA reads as TGTGCCAGCACGGGGTTAGCGGGTAATAATGAGCAGTTCTTC. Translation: CASTGLAGNNEQFF. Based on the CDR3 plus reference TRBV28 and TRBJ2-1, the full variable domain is DVKVTQSSRYLVKRTGEKVFLECVQDMDHENMFWYRQDPGLGLRLIYFSYDVKMKEKGDIPEGYSVSREKKERFSLILESASTNQTSMYLCASTGLAGNNEQFFGPGTRLTVL.